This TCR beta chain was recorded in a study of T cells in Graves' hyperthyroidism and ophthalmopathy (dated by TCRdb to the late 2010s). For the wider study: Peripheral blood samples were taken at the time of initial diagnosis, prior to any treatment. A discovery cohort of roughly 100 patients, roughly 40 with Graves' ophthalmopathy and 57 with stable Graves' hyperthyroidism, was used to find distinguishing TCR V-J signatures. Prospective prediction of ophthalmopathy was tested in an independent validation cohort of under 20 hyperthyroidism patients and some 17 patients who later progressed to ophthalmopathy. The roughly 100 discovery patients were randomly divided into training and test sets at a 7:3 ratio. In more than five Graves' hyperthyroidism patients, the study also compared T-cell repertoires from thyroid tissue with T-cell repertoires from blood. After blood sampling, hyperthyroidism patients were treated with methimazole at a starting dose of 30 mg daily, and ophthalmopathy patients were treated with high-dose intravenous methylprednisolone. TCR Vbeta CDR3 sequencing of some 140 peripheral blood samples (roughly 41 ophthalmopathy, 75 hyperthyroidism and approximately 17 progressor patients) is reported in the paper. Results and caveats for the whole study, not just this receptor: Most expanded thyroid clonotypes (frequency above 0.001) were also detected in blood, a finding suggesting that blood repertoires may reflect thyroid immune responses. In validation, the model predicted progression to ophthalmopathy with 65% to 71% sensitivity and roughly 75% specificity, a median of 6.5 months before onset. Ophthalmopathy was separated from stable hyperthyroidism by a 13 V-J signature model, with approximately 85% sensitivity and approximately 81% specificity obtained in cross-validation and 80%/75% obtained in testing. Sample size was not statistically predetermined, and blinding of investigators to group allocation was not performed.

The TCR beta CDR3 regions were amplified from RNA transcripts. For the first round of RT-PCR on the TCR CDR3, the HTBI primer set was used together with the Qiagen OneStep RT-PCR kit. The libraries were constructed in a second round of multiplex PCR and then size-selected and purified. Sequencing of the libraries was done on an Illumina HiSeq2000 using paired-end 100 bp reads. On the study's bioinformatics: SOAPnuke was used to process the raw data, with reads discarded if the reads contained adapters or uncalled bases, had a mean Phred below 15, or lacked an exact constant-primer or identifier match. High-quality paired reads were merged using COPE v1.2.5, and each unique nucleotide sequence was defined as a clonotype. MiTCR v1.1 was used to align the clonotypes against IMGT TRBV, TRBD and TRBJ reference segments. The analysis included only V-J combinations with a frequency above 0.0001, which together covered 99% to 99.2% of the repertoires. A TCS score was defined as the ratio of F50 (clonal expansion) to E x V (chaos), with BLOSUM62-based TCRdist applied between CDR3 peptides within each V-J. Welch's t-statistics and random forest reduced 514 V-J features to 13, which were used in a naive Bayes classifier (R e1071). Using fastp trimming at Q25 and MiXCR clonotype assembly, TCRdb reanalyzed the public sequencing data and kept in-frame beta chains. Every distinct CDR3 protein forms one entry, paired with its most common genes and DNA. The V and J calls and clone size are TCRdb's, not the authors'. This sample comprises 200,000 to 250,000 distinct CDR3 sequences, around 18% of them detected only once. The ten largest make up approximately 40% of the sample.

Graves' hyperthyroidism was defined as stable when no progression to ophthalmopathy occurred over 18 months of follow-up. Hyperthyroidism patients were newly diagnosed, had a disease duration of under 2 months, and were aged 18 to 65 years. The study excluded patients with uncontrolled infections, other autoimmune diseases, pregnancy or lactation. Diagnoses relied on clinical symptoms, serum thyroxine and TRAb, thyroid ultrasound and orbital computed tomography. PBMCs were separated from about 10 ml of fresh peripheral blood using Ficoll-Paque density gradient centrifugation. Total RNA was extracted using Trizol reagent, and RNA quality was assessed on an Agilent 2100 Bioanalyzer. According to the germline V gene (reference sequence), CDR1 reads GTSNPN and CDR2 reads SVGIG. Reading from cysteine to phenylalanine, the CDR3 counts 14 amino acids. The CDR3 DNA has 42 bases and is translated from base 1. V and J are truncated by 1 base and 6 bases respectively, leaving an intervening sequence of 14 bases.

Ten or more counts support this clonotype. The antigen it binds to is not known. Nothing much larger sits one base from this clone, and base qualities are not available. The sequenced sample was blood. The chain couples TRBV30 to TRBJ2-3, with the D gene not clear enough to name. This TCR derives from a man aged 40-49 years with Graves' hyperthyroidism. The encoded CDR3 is CAWSDGQDGDTQYF. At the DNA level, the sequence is TGTGCCTGGAGTGATGGGCAGGATGGGGATACGCAGTATTTT.